This T cell receptor beta chain stems from a study of blood T cell repertoires in COVID-19. Original processing methods: Estimates of nucleated cell counts were drawn from the amplification of reference gene primers. The data were produced by immunoSEQ multiplex PCR, yet TCRdb's version contains in-frame clones alone and is incomplete. V, J and clone size are those of that table, while D and trimming were read from the DNA. The repertoire holds approximately 500,000 clones, with roughly nine tenths as singletons. The CDR3 has 18 amino acids. The chain combines TRBV12-2 with TRBJ2-7; the DNA was not used to check the table's D call, TRBD2. TRBV12-2 is a pseudogene segment. Sequencing input: peripheral blood. The TCR comes from a man between 18 and 35 years old with COVID-19, enrolled during active disease. The CDR3 protein is CASRLPSRTSGDSYEQYF. As DNA, the CDR3 is TGTGCAAGTCGCTTACCTTCTAGGACTAGCGGAGACTCCTACGAGCAGTACTTC.